This T cell receptor (beta chain) stems from a study of T-cell reconstitution after alpha-beta-depleted transplantation in children. The TCRbeta library was prepared with unique molecular identifiers. Each CDR3 protein is one row after TCRdb ran MiXCR on the PCR reads. The sample records 500,000 or so distinct CDR3 sequences, 32% being singletons. This clonotype was obtained from a human donor who donated a stem cell graft to a child with aplastic anemia. The sequencing here drew on PBMCs from the stem cell graft donor, taken from the stem cell graft.

DNA of the CDR3: TGTGCCAGCAGTTTCATGGACAGGTCGAAGCAGTACGTC. Translating gives CASSFMDRSKQYV. The gene calls are TRBV28 and TRBJ2-7; 7 nucleotides line up with TRBD1. Germline CDR1 MDHEN, CDR2 SYDVKM. J lost 8 bases, V lost 3 bases, and 7 bases had no gene match. This CDR3 spans 13 amino acids.